Each of the 21 T cell receptor beta chains below was sequenced from the same sample in a study of blood T cell repertoires in COVID-19. Assay used: immunoSEQ multiplex PCR; TCRdb lists only in-frame clones, some missing. This sample has about 50,000 clones, with 86% found just once. The sequencing sample was made of PBMCs or T cells enriched from blood (not recorded which). Every receptor here comes from a woman between 45 and 65 years old who had recovered from COVID-19.

The DNA of the CDR3 is TGTGCCAGCAGCCTCCAGGGACAGACCTATGGCTACACCTTC. It yields the protein CASSLQGQTYGYTF. The chain links TRBV7-9 to TRBJ1-2; 7 bases are shared with TRBD1. V shed 5 bases, J shed 4 bases, and the junction held 7 bases outside the gene matches. Germline V CDR1 and CDR2: SEHNR, FQNEAQ (reference sequence). This CDR3 spans 14 amino acids.

The V gene is TRBV18, the J gene TRBJ2-3; 8 bases fit TRBD1. J lost 3 bases, V lost 3 bases, and 8 bases had no gene match. Per germline, CDR1 KGHSH and CDR2 LQKENI. There are 16 residues in the CDR3. The CDR3 DNA reads TGTGCCAGCTCACCTCAGCCAGGACAGGGAACAGATACGCAGTATTTT. Translation: CASSPQPGQGTDTQYF. Combining the CDR3 with reference TRBV18 and TRBJ2-3 gives the whole variable domain NAGVMQNPRHLVRRRGQEARLRCSPMKGHSHVYWYRQLPEEGLKFMVYLQKENIIDESGMPKERFSAEFPKEGPSILRIQQVVRGDSAAYFCASSPQPGQGTDTQYFGPGTRLTVL.

The chain links TRBV24-1 to TRBJ2-3, with D possibly TRBD1 on 6 matching bases. This CDR3 has 13 residues. V was cut by 9 bases and J by 4 bases, with 13 bases left in between. Germline CDR1 is KGHDR and CDR2 is SFDVKD. CDR3 loop: CATEGGIADTQYF. DNA for the CDR3: TGTGCCACCGAAGGGGGAATCGCAGATACGCAGTATTTT.

This clone was seen only a few times. The CDR3 DNA is TGTGCCAGCAGCTTGGGGGTACTAGCGGCCCACAATGAGCAGTTCTTC. This encodes CASSLGVLAAHNEQFF. The V call is TRBV5-6, the J call TRBJ2-1; 8 positions agree with TRBD2. Losses at the gene ends were 0 bases for V and 5 bases for J; bases not matched to a gene: 7. The CDR3 is 16 amino acids. Germline V CDR1 and CDR2: SGHDT, YYEEEE.

This sequence joins TRBV28 and TRBJ1-5; 9 bases are a match to TRBD1. From germline, CDR1 is MDHEN and CDR2 SYDVKM. V gave up 6 bases and J gave up 2 bases; unmatched junction bases: 11. The CDR3 extends over 17 amino acids. CDR3 amino acids: CASSQTSQGAGNQPQHF. CDR3 DNA: TGTGCCAGCAGCCAAACCTCACAGGGGGCTGGCAATCAGCCCCAGCATTTT.

The V call is TRBV3-1 (or the pseudogene TRBV3-2), the J call TRBJ2-5, with 11 bases aligning to TRBD2. With 7 bases clipped from V and 5 bases from J, the junction kept 6 bases outside the gene matches. Germline CDR1 and CDR2: LGHDT and YNNKEL (reference sequence). The CDR3 is made up of 14 amino acids. Written as DNA, the CDR3 is TGTGCCAGCACTGTAGCGGGAGGGCGGGAGACCCAGTACTTC. Its protein product is CASTVAGGRETQYF.

J is TRBJ1-4 and V is TRBV12-3 or TRBV12-4, with D perhaps TRBD1 (5 bases). This CDR3 contains 13 residues. Trimming shortened V by 6 bases and J by 8 bases, and 13 bases separated the two germline ends. The CDR3 spells CASRWGVGEKLFF. Written as DNA, the CDR3 is TGTGCCAGCAGGTGGGGGGTTGGCGAAAAACTGTTTTTT.

The V and J genes are TRBV5-6 and TRBJ2-7; a possible D gene is TRBD1 (6 bases). Per germline, CDR1 SGHDT and CDR2 YYEEEE. This CDR3 region has 14 residues. The V and J ends lost 1 base and 1 base respectively, with 9 bases between them. CDR3 bases: TGTGCCAGCAGCTTGCAGGGGTATTCCTACGAGCAGTACTTC. Translated: CASSLQGYSYEQYF.

CDR3 in amino acids: CAWSVPGPGAFF. The DNA of the CDR3 is TGTGCCTGGAGTGTACCTGGGCCAGGGGCTTTCTTT. The chain recombines TRBV30 with TRBJ1-1, with a weak D call TRBD1 (5 bases). This CDR3 spans 12 amino acids. The germline CDR1 and CDR2 sequences are GTSNPN and SVGIG (reference sequence). The V gene lost 0 bases and the J gene lost 11 bases, with 13 bases spanning the gap.

The gene calls are TRBV28 and TRBJ1-5; D perhaps matches TRBD1 (6 bases). Trimming shortened V by 6 bases and J by 6 bases, and 18 bases separated the two germline ends. CDR1 and CDR2 (germline): MDHEN, SYDVKM. The CDR3 totals 15 residues. The CDR3 reads CASSSREAGAQPQHF. CDR3 nucleotide sequence: TGTGCCAGCAGCTCAAGGGAGGCGGGGGCTCAGCCCCAGCATTTT.

The chain recombines TRBV5-1 with TRBJ1-4, with D perhaps TRBD1 (5 bases). Germline loops: CDR1 SGHRS, CDR2 YFSETQ. Trimming took off 1 base at V and 8 bases at J, with 12 bases between the two ends. This CDR3 region has 14 residues. The CDR3 DNA reads as TGCGCCAGCAGCTTGCAGCCGGGGGAGGAAAAACTGTTTTTT. It specifies CASSLQPGEEKLFF.

This clone was seen a single time. The CDR3 loop is CASSLDGRGTDTQYF. The CDR3 nucleotides read TGCGCCAGCAGCTTGGATGGCAGGGGGACAGATACGCAGTATTTT. The chain uses TRBV5-1 and TRBJ2-3, with 7 positions matching TRBD1. This CDR3 has 15 amino acids. With V trimmed by 0 bases and J by 3 bases, 4 bases remained unmatched. Germline CDR1 reads SGHRS; CDR2 reads YFSETQ. Full variable domain (remainder filled in from reference TRBV5-1 and TRBJ2-3): KAGVTQTPRYLIKTRGQQVTLSCSPISGHRSVSWYQQTPGQGLQFLFEYFSETQRNKGNFPGRFSGRQFSNSRSEMNVSTLELGDSALYLCASSLDGRGTDTQYFGPGTRLTVL.

V gene TRBV4-1 combines with J gene TRBJ1-4; 11 nucleotides line up with TRBD1. J gave up 12 bases and V 4 bases, and 10 bases lay outside the gene matches. The CDR3 has 15 amino acids. Germline-derived CDR1 and CDR2 are MGHRA and YSYEKL. CDR3 amino acids: CASSPGQGAVQELFF. The DNA for the CDR3 is TGCGCCAGCAGCCCAGGACAGGGGGCAGTTCAAGAACTGTTTTTT.

This clone was counted a single time. This chain connects TRBV9 to TRBJ1-1, with 10 positions matching TRBD1. Germline values: CDR1 SGDLS, CDR2 YYNGEE. V lost 4 bases and J lost 0; bases outside the gene matches: 6. The length of the CDR3 is 16 residues. CDR3 residues: CASSKGDRGVNTEAFF. The CDR3 DNA is TGTGCCAGCAGCAAAGGGGACAGGGGTGTGAACACTGAAGCTTTCTTT.

V is TRBV20-1 and J is TRBJ1-5, with D unclear. The length of the CDR3 is 14 residues. The V end was cut by 3 bases, the J end by 1 base, with 10 bases between. From germline, CDR1 is DFQATT and CDR2 SNEGSKA (reference sequence). In DNA, the CDR3 is TGCAGTGCTAGTATCAGAGGCAGCAATCAGCCCCAGCATTTT. This gives the protein CSASIRGSNQPQHF.

This clone is medium-sized in the sample. The V and J genes are TRBV3-1 (or the pseudogene TRBV3-2) and TRBJ2-7; TRBD1 is a possible D gene (6 bases). Trimming left V 5 bases short and J 3 bases short, with 8 bases between. This CDR3 comprises 12 residues. CDR1 is LGHDT, CDR2 YNNKEL, per germline (reference sequence). The CDR3 coding sequence is TGTGCCAGCAGCAGCAGGGGCTACGAGCAGTACTTC. It is translated as CASSSRGYEQYF.

On this clone: The junction shows a germline mismatch at one end, possibly a read error. This sequence joins TRBV19 and TRBJ2-2; 8 bases align to TRBD1. This CDR3 region has 15 residues. The V gene's germline CDR1 is LNHDA and CDR2 SQIVND (reference sequence). The CDR3 sequence is CASSLDRGNTGELFF. The CDR3 DNA follows: TGTGCCAGTAGTTTAGACAGGGGAAACACCGGGGAGCTGTTTTTT.

V usage is TRBV6-2 or TRBV6-3 and J usage is TRBJ1-5; D is unclear. The V gene's germline CDR1 is MNHEY and CDR2 SVGEGT. Trimming removed 4 bases from V and 2 bases from J, with 12 bases in between. The length of the CDR3 is 15 residues. Written as DNA, the CDR3 is TGTGCCAGCAGTTCCCCTGGGGAGGGCAATCAGCCCCAGCATTTT. This sequence encodes CASSSPGEGNQPQHF.

This rearrangement joins TRBV20-1 to TRBJ2-7, with D possibly being TRBD1 (5 bases). Trimming left V 7 bases short and J 9 bases short, with 16 bases between. The CDR3 length is 11 residues. Per germline, CDR1 DFQATT and CDR2 SNEGSKA (reference sequence). CDR3: CSVMAQGVQYF. CDR3 coding DNA: TGCAGTGTAATGGCCCAGGGCGTGCAGTACTTC.

The chain couples TRBV6-5 to TRBJ1-3, with D possibly matching TRBD1 (6 bases). CDR3 length equals 14 residues. Trimming stripped 6 bases from V and 3 bases from J, with 12 bases between. Germline V gene lookup returns CDR1 MNHEY and CDR2 SVGAGI. CDR3 in DNA: TGTGCCAGCAGCCAACAGGGTTTTGGAAACACCATATATTTT. It is translated as CASSQQGFGNTIYF.

V is TRBV19 and J is TRBJ2-7, with 8 positions matching TRBD1. The CDR3 is made up of 13 amino acids. The ends lost 5 bases at V and 6 bases at J; junction bases unmatched: 6. Germline V gives CDR1 LNHDA, CDR2 SQIVND (reference sequence). The CDR3 coding sequence is TGTGCCAGTAGTGAGGGACAGGTCGCCGAGCAGTACTTC. Protein: CASSEGQVAEQYF.